The clone carrying this TCR beta chain occurred many times. Its antigen is unidentified. As the template, RNA transcripts were used to amplify TCR beta CDR3 regions. The first round was an RT-PCR with HTBI primers, and the second round was a multiplex PCR. TCRdb itself ran the multiplex PCR reads through MiXCR, one entry per CDR3 protein. The sample consists of 300,000 or so distinct CDR3 sequences, about 17% of them appearing once. The data derive from a study of Graves' ophthalmopathy and Graves' hyperthyroidism. V gave up 7 bases and J gave up 14 bases, with 17 bases separating them. Germline V gene data show CDR1 as SNHLY and CDR2 as FYNNEI. The CDR3 is made up of 11 amino acids. Whole-study findings and limits: Ophthalmopathy was separated from stable hyperthyroidism by a 13-signature model with roughly 91% sensitivity and around 84% specificity. Most expanded thyroid clonotypes above 0.001 frequency also appeared in blood.

With a duration under 3 months, ophthalmopathy in the donors showed moderate-to-severe activity, CAS ≥3 and NOSPECS ≥4. In this cohort, patients with other autoimmune diseases, uncontrolled infections, pregnancy or lactation were excluded. The sequence came from an adult man with Graves' ophthalmopathy. The chain joins TRBV2 to TRBJ1-2; D not resolved. What was sequenced was peripheral blood. CDR3 in amino acids: CASIVRLSQTF. The CDR3 DNA follows: TGTGCCAGCATAGTACGGCTCTCTCAGACCTTC.